Listed below are T cell receptor beta chains from one sample, sequenced in a study of T cell responses to AZD1222 COVID-19 vaccine. This table comes from immunoSEQ multiplex PCR, and its TCRdb copy is limited to in-frame clones, with some not included. The data show fewer than 250,000 clones, roughly 91% seen once. Sample: peripheral blood, taken on day 0 of MenACWY control vaccination. The receptors were sampled from an adult in good health. Both conserved end residues are part of each CDR3. A D gene is named only where the DNA matches it firmly. Clone size is not always given. Where it is, it says once, few, many or a class for expanded clones.

size	J	D	V	CDR3	DNA
-	TRBJ1-1	-	TRBV29-1	CSVLPFRDTEAFF	TGCAGCGTTTTGCCTTTTCGGGACACTGAAGCTTTCTTT
-	TRBJ2-7	-	TRBV29-1	CSVARDPNREQYF	TGCAGCGTTGCCCGGGACCCCAACCGCGAGCAGTACTTC
-	TRBJ2-2	TRBD2	TRBV5-4	CASGSSGGGNGELFF	TGTGCCAGCGGGAGCAGCGGGGGGGGCAACGGGGAGCTGTTTTTT
-	TRBJ1-4	-	TRBV18	CASSPAANEKLFF	TGTGCCAGCTCACCCGCTGCTAATGAAAAACTGTTTTTT
-	TRBJ2-7	TRBD1	TRBV4-2	CASSPSQGLSYEQYF	TGTGCCAGCAGCCCATCACAGGGGCTCTCCTACGAGCAGTACTTC
few	TRBJ1-2	-	TRBV7-9	CASSGLYGYTF	TGTGCCAGCAGCGGGCTGTATGGCTACACCTTC
-	TRBJ2-6	TRBD1	TRBV7-8	CASRQTGEAGANVLTF	TGTGCCAGCCGACAGACAGGGGAAGCCGGGGCCAACGTCCTGACTTTC
-	TRBJ1-1	TRBD1	TRBV19	CASSRRARQGWSTEAFF	TGTGCCAGTAGTCGCCGGGCCCGACAGGGTTGGAGCACTGAAGCTTTCTTT
-	TRBJ1-2	-	TRBV9	CASSAYSGYGYTF	TGTGCCAGCAGCGCATACTCGGGATATGGCTACACCTTC
-	TRBJ1-4	TRBD1	TRBV5-1	CASSFQGAATNEKLFF	TGCGCCAGCAGCTTTCAGGGGGCCGCAACTAATGAAAAACTGTTTTTT
-	TRBJ1-2	TRBD1	TRBV12-3/TRBV12-4	CASSLTGEGDYTF	TGTGCCAGCAGCCTTACAGGGGAGGGGGACTACACCTTC
-	TRBJ1-2	TRBD1	TRBV7-9	CASRDRTNYGYTF	TGTGCCAGCCGGGACAGAACTAACTATGGCTACACCTTC
-	TRBJ1-2	-	TRBV5-6	CASSLAGAYPGYTF	TGTGCCAGCAGCTTGGCCGGGGCCTATCCTGGCTACACCTTC